The entry below describes one T cell receptor beta chain. The junction departs from the called germline gene at one end, perhaps through a read error. TCRdb analysed the PCR reads with MiXCR anew, one entry per CDR3 protein. The sample lists some 3,100 distinct CDR3 sequences, around 48% occurring once. The sample originates from a study of immune characterization of retroperitoneal liposarcoma. CDR3 length: 12 amino acids. Germline loops: CDR1 SGHVS, CDR2 FNYEAQ. This clonotype originated in a male donor with retroperitoneal liposarcoma. The sequenced sample was tumor tissue. The V and J genes are TRBV7-6 and TRBJ2-1, with a tentative D call TRBD2 (5 bases). CDR3 region: CATPRTDYEQYF. The CDR3 bases are TGTGCCACCCCTAGAACAGACTACGAGCAGTATTTC.